The clone carrying this T cell receptor beta chain occurred many times. Its antigen remains unknown. These data come from a study of T-cell reconstitution after alpha-beta-depleted transplantation in children. Using unique molecular identifiers, the investigators prepared the TCRbeta library. TCRdb independently ran MiXCR on the PCR reads; one entry per CDR3 protein. This sample has hundreds of thousands of distinct CDR3 sequences; around 16% occur once, and the top ten carry approximately 28%. Broader study findings: Recipient T cells and thymic progenitors that survived gave rise to the high TCRbeta diversity observed at day 60 in some patients. About two months after transplant, alpha-beta T cells reportedly came from several hundred expanded graft clones. T-cell numbers and diversity one year post-transplant derived largely from freshly generated T cells.

The CDR3 runs to 17 residues. Looked up from germline, CDR1 is SGHTA and CDR2 is FQGNSA. V lost 5 bases, J lost 6 bases, and 23 bases lay in between. V and J are TRBV7-2 and TRBJ2-1; unclear D gene. The TCR sequence derives from a boy under three years old who had a stem cell transplant for Wiskott-Aldrich syndrome, so the T cells may come from the graft donor. This specimen was PBMCs, mostly from graft donor cells, taken 360 days after TCRalphabeta/CD19-depleted stem cell transplant. The CDR3 reads CASSNQVWVMGGNEQFF. CDR3 coding DNA: TGTGCCAGCAGCAACCAAGTTTGGGTTATGGGCGGCAATGAGCAGTTCTTC.